What follows are 29 T cell receptor beta chains derived from one specimen sequenced in a study of cytomegalovirus exposure and HLA in healthy donors. Measured with immunoSEQ multiplex PCR; TCRdb has only the in-frame clones, and not every one. The data contain 120,000 or so clones, roughly 89% of them singletons. The source material was PBMCs. The receptors originated from a woman aged 18-29 years in good health and CMV-seronegative.

This clone showed up just once. The chain combines TRBV27 with TRBJ2-2; the match to TRBD1 covers 8 bases. The germline CDR1 and CDR2 sequences are MNHEY and SMNVEV (reference sequence). The CDR3 consists of 16 residues. Trimming took 6 bases from V and 3 from J; bases not matched to a gene: 9. The CDR3 protein is CASRQRDRSDTGELFF. Written as DNA, the CDR3 is TGTGCCAGCAGGCAGAGGGACAGGTCGGACACCGGGGAGCTGTTTTTT.

The chain uses TRBV27 and TRBJ2-7; TRBD2 matches 10 bases. This CDR3 is 18 amino acids long. Germline trimming cut 0 bases from V and 7 bases from J; bases unmatched to any gene: 15. Germline CDR1 reads MNHEY; CDR2 reads SMNVEV (reference sequence). CDR3 sequence: CASSLSYPSGSFLGEQYF. CDR3 sequence (DNA): TGTGCCAGCAGTTTATCGTATCCTAGCGGGAGCTTCCTGGGAGAGCAGTACTTC.

Only one count was recorded for this clone. This chain uses TRBV5-4 with TRBJ2-3, with 10 positions matching TRBD2. Germline-derived CDR1 and CDR2 are SGHNT and YYREEE (reference sequence). Germline trimming cut 4 bases from V and 0 bases from J; bases unmatched to any gene: 5. The CDR3 spans 16 residues. CDR3 nucleotides: TGTGCCAGCAGCCAAAGGACTAGCGGAAGCACAGATACGCAGTATTTT. Translated, it gives CASSQRTSGSTDTQYF.

V usage is TRBV11-1 and J usage is TRBJ2-7; 14 bases fit TRBD2. The V and J ends lost 5 bases and 5 bases, in that order; junction bases with no gene match: 8. CDR3 length equals 16 residues. In germline, CDR1 is SGHAT, CDR2 FQDESV (reference sequence). The DNA for the CDR3 is TGTGCCAGCAGCGAGGGACTAGCGGGAGACGGCAACGAGCAGTACTTC. Translated: CASSEGLAGDGNEQYF.

The chain uses TRBV15 and TRBJ2-2; the D gene is possibly TRBD2 (6 bases). The germline CDR1 and CDR2 sequences are LNHNV and YYDKDF (reference sequence). The CDR3 consists of 15 residues. Trimming left V 4 bases short and J 3 bases short, with 12 bases between. This CDR3 is CATSKPSVDTGELFF. The DNA for the CDR3 is TGTGCCACCAGCAAACCTAGCGTCGACACCGGGGAGCTGTTTTTT.

The chain employs TRBV11-2 and TRBJ2-5; D gene unclear. V was pared by 0 bases and J by 2 bases, with 10 bases between. The CDR3 is 15 residues long. The germline CDR1 and CDR2 sequences are SGHAT and FQNNGV. The CDR3 sequence is CASSLESGPQETQYF. DNA for the CDR3: TGTGCCAGCAGCTTAGAATCGGGTCCTCAAGAGACCCAGTACTTC.

The chain joins TRBV15 to TRBJ2-1; TRBD2 aligns across 8 bases. After removal of 0 bases from V and 0 bases from J, the junction contained 4 bases not matched to a gene. The CDR3 sequence is 17 residues long. Germline V gene data show CDR1 as LNHNV and CDR2 as YYDKDF (reference sequence). The CDR3 bases are TGTGCCACCAGCAGAGATAGCAGCGGGAGCTCCTACAATGAGCAGTTCTTC. Residues: CATSRDSSGSSYNEQFF. The entire variable domain, with the rest obtained from reference TRBV15 and TRBJ2-1, is as follows: DAMVIQNPRYQVTQFGKPVTLSCSQTLNHNVMYWYQQKSSQAPKLLFHYYDKDFNNEADTPDNFQSRRPNTSFCFLDIRSPGLGDTAMYLCATSRDSSGSSYNEQFFGPGTRLTVL.

This chain joins TRBV19 and TRBJ2-1, with 12 bases identical to TRBD2. V trimming: 3 bases; J trimming: 7 bases; junction bases outside the gene matches: 4. This CDR3 is built from 15 residues. Germline V gene lookup returns CDR1 LNHDA and CDR2 SQIVND (reference sequence). For the CDR3, the DNA is TGTGCCAGTAGTATCGGACTAGCGGGATTAAATGAGCAGTTCTTC. Translated, it gives CASSIGLAGLNEQFF.

The chain uses TRBV5-5 and TRBJ1-5, with D unresolved. Trimming stripped 4 bases from V and 4 bases from J, with 21 bases between. The CDR3 has 17 residues. Germline CDR1 and CDR2: SGHKS and YYEKEE (reference sequence). CDR3 amino acids: CASSPEGQIIGNQPQHF. The CDR3 bases are TGTGCCAGCAGCCCGGAAGGCCAGATTATCGGGAATCAGCCCCAGCATTTT.

The chain is built from TRBV7-9 and TRBJ2-7; D is perhaps TRBD1 (6 bases). V lost 3 bases, J lost 6 bases, and 18 bases lay in between. The CDR3 consists of 15 residues. Per germline, CDR1 SEHNR and CDR2 FQNEAQ (reference sequence). For the CDR3, the DNA is TGTGCCAGCAGCTTTCAGGGGTTTGTAGTCGGCGAGCAGTACTTC. Residues: CASSFQGFVVGEQYF.

This clone was detected once. The J gene is TRBJ1-3, the V gene TRBV28; D is possibly TRBD1 (6 bases). This CDR3 has 15 residues. CDR1 and CDR2 from the germline V gene are MDHEN and SYDVKM. Trimming removed 6 bases at V and 0 bases at J, with 12 bases between. CDR3 sequence: CASRGDRNSGNTIYF. The CDR3 DNA is TGTGCCAGCAGGGGTGACAGGAACTCTGGAAACACCATATATTTT.

This clone occurred a few times. This chain links TRBV4-1 with TRBJ2-7, with 10 bases matching TRBD2. CDR1 is MGHRA, CDR2 YSYEKL, per germline. CDR3 length equals 15 residues. V was pared by 5 bases and J by 4 bases, with 8 bases of the junction left unmatched. The CDR3 protein is CASSYTSGATYEQYF. CDR3 nucleotide sequence: TGCGCCAGCAGCTACACTAGCGGGGCGACTTACGAGCAGTACTTC.

Here the CDR3 reads CASTRVPVVPAPNYEQYF. The CDR3 region has the DNA TGTGCCAGCACCCGGGTTCCGGTGGTCCCCGCGCCAAACTACGAGCAGTACTTC. The chain carries TRBV21-1 and TRBJ2-7; the table's D call of TRBD2 was not tested on the DNA. TRBV21-1 is given as a pseudogene. The CDR3 runs 18 residues.

This clone was recorded a few times. The V call is TRBV6-1, the J call TRBJ2-7; TRBD2 matches at 8 bases. V lost 2 bases and J lost 1; bases outside the gene matches: 4. The CDR3 length is 15 residues. The germline gives CDR1 MNHNS, CDR2 SASEGT. The CDR3 protein is CASSEIAGQSYEQYF. In nucleotides, the CDR3 is TGTGCCAGCAGTGAAATAGCGGGACAATCCTACGAGCAGTACTTC.

The chain is built from TRBV5-1 and TRBJ2-1, with 10 bases identical to TRBD2. V shed 0 bases, J shed 4 bases, and the junction held 10 bases outside the gene matches. The CDR3 length is 18 residues. CDR1 SGHRS and CDR2 YFSETQ come from the germline V gene. CDR3 sequence: CASSLGILAGVRYNEQFF. The CDR3 DNA is TGCGCCAGCAGCTTGGGGATCCTAGCGGGAGTGCGGTACAATGAGCAGTTCTTC.

In this sample, this clone turned up a few times. This chain uses TRBV9 with TRBJ2-2, with D hard to call. The CDR3 loop spans 13 amino acids. V was shortened by 2 bases and J by 4 bases, with 6 bases between the two germline ends. Germline CDR1 is SGDLS and CDR2 is YYNGEE. This CDR3 reads CASSVYSTGELFF. The DNA of the CDR3 is TGTGCCAGCAGCGTTTACAGCACCGGGGAGCTGTTTTTT.

This clone has a handful of counts. This chain uses TRBV5-4 with TRBJ2-2; 11 bases match TRBD2. CDR3 length: 16 residues. Germline V gene lookup returns CDR1 SGHNT and CDR2 YYREEE (reference sequence). Unmatched junction bases numbered 8, after V lost 4 bases and J lost 6 bases. The CDR3 DNA follows: TGTGCCAGCAGCCCGGGGGGACTAGCGGAGTCCGGGGAGCTGTTTTTT. It is translated as CASSPGGLAESGELFF.

This clone was recorded once. CDR3 amino acids: CASSQDLSGRDGGKQFF. CDR3 sequence (DNA): TGTGCCAGCAGCCAAGATCTAAGCGGGAGGGACGGGGGAAAGCAGTTCTTC. This sequence joins TRBV4-2 and TRBJ2-1; 10 nucleotides agree with TRBD2. The length of the CDR3 is 17 residues. Germline trimming cut 0 bases from V and 11 bases from J; bases unmatched to any gene: 13. Germline lookup yields CDR1 LGHNA and CDR2 YNFKEQ.

This chain uses TRBV6-1 with TRBJ2-2, with D unclear. The CDR3 has 14 amino acids. Per the germline V gene, CDR1 is MNHNS and CDR2 is SASEGT. The germline V and J ends were trimmed by 0 bases and 8 bases, with 10 bases remaining between them. The CDR3 DNA reads TGTGCCAGCAGTGAAGCATACTTCGAGGGGGAGCTGTTTTTT. It yields the protein CASSEAYFEGELFF.

The J gene is TRBJ2-1, the V gene TRBV4-1; maybe TRBD1 (5 bases). The germline V and J ends were trimmed by 3 bases and 5 bases, with 11 bases remaining between them. Germline values: CDR1 MGHRA, CDR2 YSYEKL. CDR3 length equals 14 residues. The CDR3 spells CASSHGDRNNEQFF. CDR3 bases: TGCGCCAGCAGCCACGGCGACAGAAACAATGAGCAGTTCTTC.

The V gene is TRBV2, the J gene TRBJ2-5; D uncertain. CDR3 size: 14 residues. V lost 6 bases, J lost 6 bases, and 17 bases lay in between. CDR1 is SNHLY, CDR2 FYNNEI, per germline. The CDR3 bases are TGTGCCAGCAGCGCCCGGGTCTGGCTCCAGACCCAGTACTTC. Protein: CASSARVWLQTQYF.

The chain has TRBV25-1 and TRBJ2-1; the match to TRBD2 covers 10 bases. Germline V gene lookup returns CDR1 MGHDK and CDR2 SYGVNS. This CDR3 has 15 amino acids. V gave up 6 bases and J gave up 2 bases; unmatched junction bases: 4. The CDR3 sequence: CASRGTSGAYNEQFF. CDR3 in DNA: TGTGCCAGCAGGGGTACTAGCGGGGCCTACAATGAGCAGTTCTTC. Looking up the rest from reference TRBV25-1 and TRBJ2-1 gives the full variable domain: EADIYQTPRYLVIGTGKKITLECSQTMGHDKMYWYQQDPGMELHLIHYSYGVNSTEKGDLSSESTVSRIRTEHFPLTLESARPSHTSQYLCASRGTSGAYNEQFFGPGTRLTVL.

The chain couples TRBV19 to TRBJ2-1; a weak D match, TRBD2 (6 bases). In germline, CDR1 is LNHDA, CDR2 SQIVND (reference sequence). V lost 1 base and J 6 bases, leaving 13 bases between the germline ends. This CDR3 has 15 amino acids. As DNA, the CDR3 is TGTGCCAGTAGTATAGCGGCCCTGGGGGGCAATGAGCAGTTCTTC. It is translated as CASSIAALGGNEQFF.

This chain links TRBV11-3 with TRBJ1-3; possibly TRBD1 for D (5 bases). From germline, CDR1 is SGHNT and CDR2 YENEEA. The CDR3 has 14 amino acids. Trimming removed 4 bases from V and 1 base from J, with 8 bases in between. The CDR3 here is CASSYGASGNTIYF. The CDR3 nucleotides are TGTGCCAGCAGCTATGGGGCGTCTGGAAACACCATATATTTT.

The rearrangement links TRBV2 to TRBJ1-1; 8 bases are shared with TRBD1. The CDR3 length is 14 residues. V shed 5 bases and J 0 bases; nucleotides not matched to a gene: 2. Germline CDR1 reads SNHLY; CDR2 reads FYNNEI. The CDR3 is CASSRDRMNTEAFF. CDR3 nucleotide sequence: TGTGCCAGCAGTAGGGACAGGATGAACACTGAAGCTTTCTTT.

In nucleotides, the CDR3 is TGTGCCAGCAGCAACCGATACTACTCCTACGAGCAGTACTTC. It specifies CASSNRYYSYEQYF. This chain joins TRBV5-5 and TRBJ2-7; D remains ambiguous. The CDR3 consists of 14 residues. Germline loops: CDR1 SGHKS, CDR2 YYEKEE (reference sequence). The V gene lost 4 bases and the J gene lost 0 bases, with 11 bases spanning the gap.

The V call is TRBV5-6, the J call TRBJ2-7; 10 bases are shared with TRBD1. The ends lost 4 bases at V and 4 bases at J; junction bases unmatched: 8. The CDR3 consists of 15 residues. Germline CDR1 SGHDT, CDR2 YYEEEE. The CDR3 spells CASSATGTGVYEQYF. DNA for the CDR3: TGTGCCAGCAGCGCCACCGGGACAGGGGTGTACGAGCAGTACTTC.

To note about this clone: At one boundary the junction diverges from the germline segment, which might be a read error. J is TRBJ2-7 and V is TRBV6-6; possibly TRBD2 for D (9 bases). Germline V gives CDR1 MNHNY, CDR2 SVGAGI (reference sequence). The CDR3 is 11 amino acids. CDR3 nucleotides: TGTGCCAGCTTCAGGGGGCGCGGGGGGGGCTTC. It codes for CASFRGRGGGF.

The J gene is TRBJ1-5, the V gene TRBV28; 8 bases fit TRBD1. The junction had 5 bases not matched to a gene; V was cut back by 9 bases and J by 7 bases. There are 12 residues in the CDR3. Germline-derived CDR1 and CDR2 are MDHEN and SYDVKM. Here the CDR3 reads CASDRGDQPQHF. DNA for the CDR3: TGTGCCAGTGACAGGGGAGACCAGCCCCAGCATTTT.